The 18 T cell receptor beta chains below were found in one sample sequenced in a study of cytomegalovirus exposure and HLA in healthy donors. Both 60 Vbeta primers and 13 Jbeta primers went into the PCR. TCRdb keeps only in-frame clones here, not all; method: immunoSEQ multiplex PCR. Here the sample spans more than 110,000 clones, 76% being singletons. The sequencing sample was made of PBMCs. These receptors came from a man younger than 35 in good health and CMV-seronegative.

This clone came up a few times. The chain recombines TRBV28 with TRBJ2-7; possible D gene TRBD1, 5 bases. CDR1 is MDHEN and CDR2 is SYDVKM in the germline V gene. V was trimmed by 1 base and J by 3 bases, leaving 13 bases between them. The CDR3 totals 15 residues. The CDR3 DNA is TGTGCCAGCAGTTTATCCGGCCAGGGAAACTACGAGCAGTACTTC. As protein: CASSLSGQGNYEQYF.

This clone was counted a few times. V usage is TRBV30 and J usage is TRBJ2-1; 12 bases are shared with TRBD2. The germline CDR1 and CDR2 sequences are GTSNPN and SVGIG (reference sequence). Trimming removed 3 bases from V and 4 bases from J; junction bases left unmatched: 4. The CDR3 is 15 residues long. In DNA form, the CDR3 reads TGTGCCTGGAGCATAGGACTAGCGGGATACAATGAGCAGTTCTTC. Protein: CAWSIGLAGYNEQFF. Filled out from reference TRBV30 and TRBJ2-1, the complete variable domain reads SQTIHQWPATLVQPVGSPLSLECTVEGTSNPNLYWYRQAAGRGLQLLFYSVGIGQISSEVPQNLSASRPQDRQFILSSKKLLLSDSGFYLCAWSIGLAGYNEQFFGPGTRLTVL.

Comment on this clone: The same CDR3 arises from other DNA sequences in this sample as well. The gene calls are TRBV30 and TRBJ1-6; D is undetermined. The germline CDR1 and CDR2 sequences are GTSNPN and SVGIG (reference sequence). Trimming left V 4 bases short and J 13 bases short, with 20 bases between. The CDR3 spans 14 residues. The CDR3 DNA reads TGTGCCTGGAAACGGGAGGGAGGCGGTTCCCCCCTCCACTTT. Protein: CAWKREGGGSPLHF.

This chain joins TRBV20-1 and TRBJ2-7; D is ambiguous. Germline CDR1 reads DFQATT; CDR2 reads SNEGSKA (reference sequence). V shed 4 bases and J shed 3 bases, with 7 bases lying between them. CDR3 length equals 11 residues. The DNA of the CDR3 is TGCAGTGCTAATAGTGACTACGAGCAGTACTTC. It is translated as CSANSDYEQYF.

The genes are TRBV6-5 and TRBJ2-1, with D perhaps TRBD1 (5 bases). V dropped 5 bases and J dropped 10 bases, with 12 bases sitting between them. CDR1 and CDR2 (germline): MNHEY, SVGAGI. The CDR3 is made up of 12 amino acids. CDR3 coding DNA: TGTGCCAGCAGTCAGCAGGGTTACGAGCAGTTCTTC. Translation: CASSQQGYEQFF.

V is TRBV28 and J is TRBJ2-2; D gene unclear. The CDR3 has 16 residues. V was pared by 6 bases and J by 0 bases, with 14 bases between. The germline CDR1 and CDR2 sequences are MDHEN and SYDVKM. CDR3 amino acids: CASSPLGSTNTGELFF. In DNA form, the CDR3 reads TGTGCCAGCAGCCCGTTGGGCTCGACGAACACCGGGGAGCTGTTTTTT.

CDR3 protein: CASSIGTVEQEELFF. DNA for the CDR3: TGTGCCAGTAGTATAGGGACTGTCGAACAAGAGGAGCTGTTTTTT. This sequence joins TRBV19 and TRBJ2-2; D is perhaps TRBD2 (5 bases). Trimming removed 1 base from V and 10 bases from J, with 16 bases in between. CDR3 size: 15 residues. CDR1 is LNHDA, CDR2 SQIVND, per germline (reference sequence). The full variable domain, its missing parts supplied by reference TRBV19 and TRBJ2-2, is DGGITQSPKYLFRKEGQNVTLSCEQNLNHDAMYWYRQDPGQGLRLIYYSQIVNDFQKGDIAEGYSVSREKKESFPLTVTSAQKNPTAFYLCASSIGTVEQEELFFGEGSRLTVL.

The chain combines TRBV5-1 with TRBJ2-5, with TRBD2 matching 7 bases. The DNA matches TRBJ2-7 better at its end, which makes the J call doubtful. CDR3 size: 15 residues. CDR1 is SGHRS, CDR2 YFSETQ, per germline. In DNA form, the CDR3 reads TGCGCCAGCAGCTTGGTAGGACTAGAAGCCTACGAGCAGTACTTC. This sequence encodes CASSLVGLEAYEQYF.

The rearrangement links TRBV10-1 to TRBJ2-7; 10 bases align to TRBD1. V dropped 3 bases and J dropped 0; count of bases not matched to a gene: 2. This CDR3 is built from 15 residues. In germline, CDR1 is WNHNN, CDR2 SYGVQD (reference sequence). CDR3 amino acids: CASSDGTGASYEQYF. In DNA form, the CDR3 reads TGCGCCAGCAGTGATGGGACAGGGGCCTCCTACGAGCAGTACTTC.

This chain's CDR3 is CASSLGLAGKETQYF. The CDR3 region has the DNA TGTGCCAGCAGCCTGGGACTAGCGGGGAAAGAGACCCAGTACTTC. The chain combines TRBV13 with TRBJ2-5, with 13 nucleotides matching TRBD2. There are 15 residues in the CDR3. CDR1 and CDR2 (germline): PRHDT, FYEKMQ (reference sequence). J lost 3 bases, V lost 5 bases, and 3 bases had no gene match.

The J gene is TRBJ2-7, the V gene TRBV9, with 7 nucleotides matching TRBD2. Germline loops: CDR1 SGDLS, CDR2 YYNGEE. The V segment lost 0 bases and the J segment 3 bases; nucleotides outside the gene matches: 9. The CDR3 runs 16 residues. As DNA, the CDR3 is TGTGCCAGCAGCGTAGAGGAGGCGGGAGCCTACTACGAGCAGTACTTC. Its translation is CASSVEEAGAYYEQYF.

The CDR3: CASSSQGTEAFF. The CDR3 coding sequence is TGTGCCAGCAGTTCCCAGGGGACTGAAGCTTTCTTT. The chain carries TRBV6-6 and TRBJ1-1; weak D call: TRBD1 (6 bases). V dropped 4 bases and J dropped 5 bases, with 8 bases sitting between them. CDR1 MNHNY and CDR2 SVGAGI come from the germline V gene (reference sequence). This CDR3 spans 12 amino acids.

The chain employs TRBV2 and TRBJ2-7; perhaps TRBD2 as D (5 bases). CDR3 size: 12 residues. Trimming took 7 bases from V and 2 from J, leaving 9 bases between them. In germline, CDR1 is SNHLY, CDR2 FYNNEI. The CDR3 spells CASKGGPYEQYF. Written as DNA, the CDR3 is TGTGCCAGCAAAGGAGGACCCTACGAGCAGTACTTC.

The chain is built from TRBV7-9 and TRBJ2-7, with D possibly being TRBD1 (6 bases). The CDR3 runs to 12 residues. The V gene's germline CDR1 is SEHNR and CDR2 FQNEAQ (reference sequence). Trimming took 2 bases from V and 4 from J, leaving 6 bases between them. Here the CDR3 reads CASSLTGYEQYF. The CDR3 DNA reads as TGTGCCAGCAGCTTAACAGGGTACGAGCAGTACTTC.

The rearrangement uses TRBV5-4 and TRBJ2-3; TRBD1 aligns across 9 bases. This CDR3 contains 15 residues. J lost 2 bases, V lost 4 bases, and 5 bases had no gene match. Germline values: CDR1 SGHNT, CDR2 YYREEE (reference sequence). In DNA form, the CDR3 reads TGTGCCAGCAGCATTGGGACAGGGACCACAGATACGCAGTATTTT. Its translation is CASSIGTGTTDTQYF.

This clone was seen a handful of times. This chain links TRBV4-1 with TRBJ1-4; TRBD1 agrees at 10 bases. This CDR3 is 15 amino acids long. V lost 4 bases, J lost 8 bases, and 7 bases stayed unmatched. Germline V CDR1 and CDR2: MGHRA, YSYEKL. This CDR3 is CASSPRTGGREKLFF. The CDR3 DNA is TGCGCCAGCAGCCCCCGGACAGGGGGACGGGAAAAACTGTTTTTT.

This clone has just a few counts. J is TRBJ2-3 and V is TRBV18; possible D gene TRBD1, 6 bases. CDR1 is KGHSH and CDR2 is LQKENI in the germline V gene. There are 16 residues in the CDR3. Trimming cost V 3 bases and J 2 bases, with 15 bases left between them. CDR3 coding DNA: TGTGCCAGCTCACCTCTCGCAGGGGCTCTCACAGATACGCAGTATTTT. Translation: CASSPLAGALTDTQYF.

V gene TRBV30 combines with J gene TRBJ2-1, with 8 bases lining up with TRBD1. The CDR3 runs to 14 residues. Losses at the gene ends were 4 bases for V and 0 bases for J; bases not matched to a gene: 2. Germline V lookup: CDR1 GTSNPN, CDR2 SVGIG (reference sequence). For the CDR3, the DNA is TGTGCCTGGACAGGGGGCCTCTCCTACAATGAGCAGTTCTTC. This gives the protein CAWTGGLSYNEQFF.